This T cell receptor beta chain appears in the sequencing data of a study of control samples from healthy donors and cancer patients. TCRdb keeps only in-frame clones here, not all; method: immunoSEQ multiplex PCR. Of around 100,000 clones in the sample, around nine tenths were seen once. The V end was cut by 2 bases, the J end by 4 bases, with 8 bases between. This CDR3 is built from 13 residues. The J gene is TRBJ1-2, the V gene TRBV12-3 or TRBV12-4; D gene ambiguous. This TCR derives from a man aged 55 to 70 with lung cancer. The sequenced sample was PBMCs. CDR3 bases: TGTGCCAGCAGTTTATACATCCCCTATGGCTACACCTTC. As protein: CASSLYIPYGYTF.